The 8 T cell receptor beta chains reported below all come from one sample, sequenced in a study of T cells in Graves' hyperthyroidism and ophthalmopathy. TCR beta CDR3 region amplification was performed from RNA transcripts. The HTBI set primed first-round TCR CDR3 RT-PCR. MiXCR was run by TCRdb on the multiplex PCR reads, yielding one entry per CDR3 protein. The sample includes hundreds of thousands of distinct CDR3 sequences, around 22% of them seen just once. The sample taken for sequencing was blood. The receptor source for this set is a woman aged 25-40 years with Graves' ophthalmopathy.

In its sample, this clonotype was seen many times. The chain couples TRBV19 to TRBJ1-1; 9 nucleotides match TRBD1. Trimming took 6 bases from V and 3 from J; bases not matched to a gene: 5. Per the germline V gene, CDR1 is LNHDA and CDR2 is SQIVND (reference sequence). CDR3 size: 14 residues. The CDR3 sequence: CASSHRGQDTEAFF. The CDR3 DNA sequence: TGTGCCAGTAGCCACAGGGGGCAGGACACTGAAGCTTTCTTT. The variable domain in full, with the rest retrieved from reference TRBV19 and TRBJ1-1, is DGGITQSPKYLFRKEGQNVTLSCEQNLNHDAMYWYRQDPGQGLRLIYYSQIVNDFQKGDIAEGYSVSREKKESFPLTVTSAQKNPTAFYLCASSHRGQDTEAFFGQGTRLTVV.

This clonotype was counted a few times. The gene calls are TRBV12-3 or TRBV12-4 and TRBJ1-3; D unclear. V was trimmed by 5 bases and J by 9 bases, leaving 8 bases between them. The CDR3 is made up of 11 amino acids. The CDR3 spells CASSRSPTIYF. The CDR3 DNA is TGTGCCAGCAGTCGCTCCCCCACCATATATTTT.

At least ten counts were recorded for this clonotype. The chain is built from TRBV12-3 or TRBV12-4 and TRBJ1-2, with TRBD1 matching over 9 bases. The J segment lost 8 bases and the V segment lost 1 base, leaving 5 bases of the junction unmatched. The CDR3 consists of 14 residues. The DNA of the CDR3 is TGTGCCAGCAGTTTAGATGGGACAGGGATCGGCTACACCTTC. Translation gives CASSLDGTGIGYTF.

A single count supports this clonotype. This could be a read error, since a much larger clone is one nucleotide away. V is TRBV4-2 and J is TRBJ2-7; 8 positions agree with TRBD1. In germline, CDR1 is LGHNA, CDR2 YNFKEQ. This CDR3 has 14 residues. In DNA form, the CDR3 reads TGTTCCAGCAGCAAGACAGGGGCGGCCTACGAGCAGTACTTC. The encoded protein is CSSSKTGAAYEQYF.

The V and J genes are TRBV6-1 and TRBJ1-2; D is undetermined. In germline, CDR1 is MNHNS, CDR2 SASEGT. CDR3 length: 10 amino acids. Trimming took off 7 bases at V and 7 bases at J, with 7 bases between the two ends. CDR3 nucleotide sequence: TGTGCCAGCATGAGAGTTGGCTACACCTTC. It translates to CASMRVGYTF.

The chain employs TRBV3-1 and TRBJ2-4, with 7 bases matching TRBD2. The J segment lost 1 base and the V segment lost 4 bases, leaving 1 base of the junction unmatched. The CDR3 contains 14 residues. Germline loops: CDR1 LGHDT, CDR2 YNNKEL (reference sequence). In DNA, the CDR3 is TGTGCCAGCAGCCTTAGCGGGGCCAAAAACATTCAGTACTTC. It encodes CASSLSGAKNIQYF. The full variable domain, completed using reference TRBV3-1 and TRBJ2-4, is DTAVSQTPKYLVTQMGNDKSIKCEQNLGHDTMYWYKQDSKKFLKIMFSYNNKELIINETVPNRFSPKSPDKAHLNLHINSLELGDSAVYFCASSLSGAKNIQYFGAGTRLSVL.

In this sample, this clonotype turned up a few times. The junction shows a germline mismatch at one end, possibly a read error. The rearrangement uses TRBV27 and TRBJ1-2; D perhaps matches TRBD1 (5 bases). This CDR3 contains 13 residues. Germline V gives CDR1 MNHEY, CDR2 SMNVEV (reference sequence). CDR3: CASSSGGSYDYTF. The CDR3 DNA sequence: TGTGCCAGCAGTTCCGGGGGTAGCTATGACTACACCTTC.

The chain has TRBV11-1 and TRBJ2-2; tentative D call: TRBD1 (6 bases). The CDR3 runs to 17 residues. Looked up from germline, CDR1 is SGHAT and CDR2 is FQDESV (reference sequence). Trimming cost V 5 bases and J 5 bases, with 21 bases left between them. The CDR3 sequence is CASSPRVGAILTGELFF. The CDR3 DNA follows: TGTGCCAGCAGCCCCCGCGTGGGGGCTATACTAACCGGGGAGCTGTTTTTT. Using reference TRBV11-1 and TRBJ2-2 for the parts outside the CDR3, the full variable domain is EAEVAQSPRYKITEKSQAVAFWCDPISGHATLYWYRQILGQGPELLVQFQDESVVDDSQLPKDRFSAERLKGVDSTLKIQPAELGDSAMYLCASSPRVGAILTGELFFGEGSRLTVL.